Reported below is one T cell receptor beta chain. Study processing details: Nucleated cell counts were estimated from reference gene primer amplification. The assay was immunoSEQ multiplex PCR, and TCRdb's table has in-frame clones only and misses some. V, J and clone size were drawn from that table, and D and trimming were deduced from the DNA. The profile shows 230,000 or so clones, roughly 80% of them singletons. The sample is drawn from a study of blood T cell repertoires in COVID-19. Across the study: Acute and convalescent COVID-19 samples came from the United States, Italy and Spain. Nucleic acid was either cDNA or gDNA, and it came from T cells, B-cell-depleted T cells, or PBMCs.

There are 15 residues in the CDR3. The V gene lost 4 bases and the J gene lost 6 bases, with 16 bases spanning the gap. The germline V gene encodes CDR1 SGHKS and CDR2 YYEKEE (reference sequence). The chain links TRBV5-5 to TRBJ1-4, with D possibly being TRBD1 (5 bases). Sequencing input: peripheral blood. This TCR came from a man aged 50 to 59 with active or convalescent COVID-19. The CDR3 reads CASSLWGDGDEKLFF. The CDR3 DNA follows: TGTGCCAGCAGCCTCTGGGGGGACGGCGATGAAAAACTGTTTTTT.